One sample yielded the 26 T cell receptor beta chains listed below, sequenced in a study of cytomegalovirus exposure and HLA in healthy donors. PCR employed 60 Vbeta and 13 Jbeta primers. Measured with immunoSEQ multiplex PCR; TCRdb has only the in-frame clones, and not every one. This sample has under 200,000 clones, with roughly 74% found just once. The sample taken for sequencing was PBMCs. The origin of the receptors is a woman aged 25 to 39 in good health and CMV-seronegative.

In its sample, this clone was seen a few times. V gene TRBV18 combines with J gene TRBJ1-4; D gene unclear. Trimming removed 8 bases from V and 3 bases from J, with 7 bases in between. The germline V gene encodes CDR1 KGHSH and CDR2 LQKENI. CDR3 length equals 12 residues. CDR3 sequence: CASGGPNEKLFF. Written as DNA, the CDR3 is TGTGCCAGCGGAGGCCCTAATGAAAAACTGTTTTTT.

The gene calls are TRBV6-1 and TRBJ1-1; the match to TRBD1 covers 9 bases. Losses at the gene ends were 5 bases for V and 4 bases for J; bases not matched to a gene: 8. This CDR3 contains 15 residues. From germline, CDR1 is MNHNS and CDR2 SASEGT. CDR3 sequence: CASSPLDRGATEAFF. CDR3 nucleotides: TGTGCCAGCAGTCCTTTAGACAGGGGGGCCACTGAAGCTTTCTTT.

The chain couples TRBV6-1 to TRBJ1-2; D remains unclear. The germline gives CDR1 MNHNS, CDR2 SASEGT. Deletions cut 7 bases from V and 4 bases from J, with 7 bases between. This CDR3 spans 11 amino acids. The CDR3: CASTAGYGYTF. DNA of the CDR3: TGTGCCAGCACGGCAGGCTATGGCTACACCTTC.

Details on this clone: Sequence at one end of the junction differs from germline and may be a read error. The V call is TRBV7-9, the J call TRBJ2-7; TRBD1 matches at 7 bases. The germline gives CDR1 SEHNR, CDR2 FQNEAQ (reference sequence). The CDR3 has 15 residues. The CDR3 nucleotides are TGTGCCAGCAGCTTAGCGCCGACAGGGCCATACGGGCAGTACTTC. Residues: CASSLAPTGPYGQYF.

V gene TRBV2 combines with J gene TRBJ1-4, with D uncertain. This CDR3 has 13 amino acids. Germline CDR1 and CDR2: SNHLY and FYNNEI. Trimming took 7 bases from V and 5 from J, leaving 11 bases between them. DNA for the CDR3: TGTGCCAGCATGGAGGACGGAAATGAAAAACTGTTTTTT. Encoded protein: CASMEDGNEKLFF.

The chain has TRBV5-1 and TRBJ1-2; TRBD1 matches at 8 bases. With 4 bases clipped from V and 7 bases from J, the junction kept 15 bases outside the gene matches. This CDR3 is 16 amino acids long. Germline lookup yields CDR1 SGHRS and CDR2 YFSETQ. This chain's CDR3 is CASSPQNAGGRSGYTF. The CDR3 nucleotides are TGCGCCAGCAGCCCTCAAAACGCAGGGGGCAGGAGTGGCTACACCTTC.

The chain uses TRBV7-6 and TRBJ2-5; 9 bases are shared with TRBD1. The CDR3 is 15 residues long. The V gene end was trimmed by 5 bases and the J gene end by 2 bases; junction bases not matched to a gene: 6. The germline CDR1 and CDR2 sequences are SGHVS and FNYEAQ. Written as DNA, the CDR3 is TGTGCCAGCAGCCATGGGACAGGGAGACAAGAGACCCAGTACTTC. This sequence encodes CASSHGTGRQETQYF.

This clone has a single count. The CDR3 nucleotides read TGTGCCAGCAGCTTATTAACTTTAGAGCAGTACTTC. Translating it yields CASSLLTLEQYF. The chain couples TRBV13 to TRBJ2-7, with unresolved D. In germline, CDR1 is PRHDT, CDR2 FYEKMQ (reference sequence). The ends were cut back, 2 bases at V and 7 bases at J, with 9 bases in the middle. The CDR3 sequence is 12 residues long.

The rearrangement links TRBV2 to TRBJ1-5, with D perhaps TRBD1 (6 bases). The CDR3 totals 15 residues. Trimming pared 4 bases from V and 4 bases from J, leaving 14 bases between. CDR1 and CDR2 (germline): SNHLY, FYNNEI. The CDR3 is CASSGEGGRNQPQHF. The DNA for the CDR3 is TGTGCCAGCAGTGGGGAAGGGGGACGGAATCAGCCCCAGCATTTT.

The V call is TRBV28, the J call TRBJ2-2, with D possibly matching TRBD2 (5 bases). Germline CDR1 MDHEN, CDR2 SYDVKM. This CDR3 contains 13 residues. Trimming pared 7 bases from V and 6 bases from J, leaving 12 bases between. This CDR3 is CASIARGSGELFF. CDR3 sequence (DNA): TGTGCCAGCATAGCACGGGGTTCCGGGGAGCTGTTTTTT.

The CDR3 protein is CASRTGWNEKLFF. In nucleotides, the CDR3 is TGTGCCTCCCGGACAGGGTGGAATGAAAAACTGTTTTTT. The V and J genes are TRBV19 and TRBJ1-4; 8 nucleotides agree with TRBD1. Germline V gene data show CDR1 as LNHDA and CDR2 as SQIVND (reference sequence). There are 13 residues in the CDR3. The trim removed 11 bases at V and 5 bases at J, leaving 7 bases unmatched.

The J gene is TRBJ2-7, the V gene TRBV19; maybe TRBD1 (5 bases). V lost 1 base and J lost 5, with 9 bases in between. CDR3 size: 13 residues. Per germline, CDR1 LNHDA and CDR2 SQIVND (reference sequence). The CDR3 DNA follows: TGTGCCAGTAGTATAGGGACATTGGACGAGCAGTACTTC. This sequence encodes CASSIGTLDEQYF.

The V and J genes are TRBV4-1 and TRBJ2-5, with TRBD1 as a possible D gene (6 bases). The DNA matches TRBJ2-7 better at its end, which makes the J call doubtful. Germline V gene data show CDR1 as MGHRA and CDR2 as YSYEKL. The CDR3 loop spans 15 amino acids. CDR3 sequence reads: CASSQVPGVNYEQYF. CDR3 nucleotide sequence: TGCGCCAGCAGCCAAGTCCCAGGGGTGAATTACGAGCAGTACTTC.

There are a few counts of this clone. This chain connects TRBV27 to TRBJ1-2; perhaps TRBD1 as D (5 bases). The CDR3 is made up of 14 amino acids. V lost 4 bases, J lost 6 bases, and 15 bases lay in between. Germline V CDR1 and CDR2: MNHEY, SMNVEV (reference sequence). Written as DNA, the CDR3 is TGTGCCAGCAGTTCCTCACCTCGACAGCATGGCTACACCTTC. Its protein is CASSSSPRQHGYTF.

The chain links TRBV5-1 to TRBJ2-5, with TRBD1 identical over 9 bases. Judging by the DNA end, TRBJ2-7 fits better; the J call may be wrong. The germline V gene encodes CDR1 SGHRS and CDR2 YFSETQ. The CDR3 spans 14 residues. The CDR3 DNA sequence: TGCGCCAGCAGCTTGGTACAGGGGGCGCGCGAGCAGTACTTC. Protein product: CASSLVQGAREQYF.

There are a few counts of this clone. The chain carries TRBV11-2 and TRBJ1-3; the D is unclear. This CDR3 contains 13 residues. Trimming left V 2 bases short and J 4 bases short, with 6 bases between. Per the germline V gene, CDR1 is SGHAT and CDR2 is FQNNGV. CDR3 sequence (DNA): TGTGCCAGCAGCTTACGCGCCGGAAACACCATATATTTT. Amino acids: CASSLRAGNTIYF.

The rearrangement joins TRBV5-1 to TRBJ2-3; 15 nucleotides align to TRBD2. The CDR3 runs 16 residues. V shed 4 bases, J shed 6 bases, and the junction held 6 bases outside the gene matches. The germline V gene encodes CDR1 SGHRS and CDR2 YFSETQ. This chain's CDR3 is CASSPGLAGGSDTQYF. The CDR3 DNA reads TGCGCCAGCAGCCCAGGACTAGCGGGAGGGTCGGATACGCAGTATTTT.

CDR3 residues: CAWIHGDFPSYNEQFF. The DNA for the CDR3 is TGTGCCTGGATCCACGGGGACTTCCCCTCCTACAATGAGCAGTTCTTC. This chain uses TRBV30 with TRBJ2-1; a weak D match, TRBD2 (6 bases). Germline V gene data show CDR1 as GTSNPN and CDR2 as SVGIG (reference sequence). This CDR3 contains 16 residues. V was cut by 4 bases and J by 0 bases, with 16 bases left in between.

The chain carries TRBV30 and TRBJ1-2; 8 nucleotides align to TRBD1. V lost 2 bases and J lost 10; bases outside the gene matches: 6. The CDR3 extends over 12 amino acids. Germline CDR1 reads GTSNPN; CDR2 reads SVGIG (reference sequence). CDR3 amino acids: CAWSRTGISYTF. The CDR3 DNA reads TGTGCCTGGAGTCGGACAGGGATTTCCTACACCTTC.

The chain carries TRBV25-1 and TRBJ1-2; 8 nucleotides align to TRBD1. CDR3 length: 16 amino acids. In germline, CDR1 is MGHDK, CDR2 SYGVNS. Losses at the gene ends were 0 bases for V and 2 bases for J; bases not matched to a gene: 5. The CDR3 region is CASSEYEDRDNYGYTF. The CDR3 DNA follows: TGTGCCAGCAGTGAATATGAGGACAGGGACAACTATGGCTACACCTTC.

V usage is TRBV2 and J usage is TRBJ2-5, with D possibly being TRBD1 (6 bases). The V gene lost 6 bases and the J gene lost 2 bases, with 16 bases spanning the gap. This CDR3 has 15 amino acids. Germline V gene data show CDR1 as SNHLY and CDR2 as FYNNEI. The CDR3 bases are TGTGCCAGCAGACCAGGACAGTTTTCACAAGAGACCCAGTACTTC. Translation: CASRPGQFSQETQYF.

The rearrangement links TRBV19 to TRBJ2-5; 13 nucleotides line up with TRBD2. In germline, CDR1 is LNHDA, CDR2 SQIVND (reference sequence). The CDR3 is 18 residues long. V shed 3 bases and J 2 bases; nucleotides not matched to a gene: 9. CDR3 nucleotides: TGTGCCAGTAGTATCAGGACTAGCGGGAGAGGTGGTCAAGAGACCCAGTACTTC. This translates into CASSIRTSGRGGQETQYF.

The CDR3 region is CASSESITGAHEQYF. The CDR3 coding sequence is TGCGCCAGCAGTGAGTCGATTACAGGGGCCCACGAGCAGTACTTC. The chain is built from TRBV10-1 and TRBJ2-7; the match to TRBD1 covers 7 bases. After removal of 0 bases from V and 5 bases from J, the junction contained 7 bases not matched to a gene. CDR1 and CDR2 (germline): WNHNN, SYGVQD (reference sequence). The CDR3 sequence is 15 residues long.

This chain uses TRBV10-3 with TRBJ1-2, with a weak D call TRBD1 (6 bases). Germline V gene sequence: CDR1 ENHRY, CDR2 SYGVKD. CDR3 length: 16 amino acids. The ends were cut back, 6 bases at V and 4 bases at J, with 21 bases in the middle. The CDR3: CAISDRRSIFRYGYTF. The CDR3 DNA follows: TGTGCCATCAGCGACAGGAGGTCTATATTTCGCTATGGCTACACCTTC.

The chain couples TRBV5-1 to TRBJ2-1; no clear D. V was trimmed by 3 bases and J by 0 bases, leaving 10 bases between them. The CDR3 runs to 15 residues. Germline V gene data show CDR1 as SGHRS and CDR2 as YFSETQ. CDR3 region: CASSSGRISYNEQFF. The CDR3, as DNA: TGCGCCAGCAGCTCAGGCCGTATCTCCTACAATGAGCAGTTCTTC. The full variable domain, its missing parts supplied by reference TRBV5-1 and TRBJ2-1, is KAGVTQTPRYLIKTRGQQVTLSCSPISGHRSVSWYQQTPGQGLQFLFEYFSETQRNKGNFPGRFSGRQFSNSRSEMNVSTLELGDSALYLCASSSGRISYNEQFFGPGTRLTVL.

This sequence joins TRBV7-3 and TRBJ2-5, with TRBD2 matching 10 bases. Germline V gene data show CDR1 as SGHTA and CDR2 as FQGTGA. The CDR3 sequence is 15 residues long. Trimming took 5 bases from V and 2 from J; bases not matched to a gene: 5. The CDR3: CASSPGLAAQETQYF. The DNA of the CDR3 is TGTGCCAGCAGCCCCGGACTAGCGGCGCAAGAGACCCAGTACTTC.